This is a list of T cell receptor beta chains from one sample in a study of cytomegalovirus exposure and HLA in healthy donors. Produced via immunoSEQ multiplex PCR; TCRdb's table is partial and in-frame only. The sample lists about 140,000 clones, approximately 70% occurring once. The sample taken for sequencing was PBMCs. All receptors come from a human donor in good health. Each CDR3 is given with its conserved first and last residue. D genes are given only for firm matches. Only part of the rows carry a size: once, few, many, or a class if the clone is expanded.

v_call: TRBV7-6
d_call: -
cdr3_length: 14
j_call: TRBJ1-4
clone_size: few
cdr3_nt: TGTGCCAGCAGCTTACAGGGTTTAAGTGAAAAACTGTTTTTT
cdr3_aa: CASSLQGLSEKLFF

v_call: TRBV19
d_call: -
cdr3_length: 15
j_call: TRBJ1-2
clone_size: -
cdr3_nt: TGTGCCAGTAGTATACCCCTGGAGGGGACCTATGGCTACACCTTC
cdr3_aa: CASSIPLEGTYGYTF

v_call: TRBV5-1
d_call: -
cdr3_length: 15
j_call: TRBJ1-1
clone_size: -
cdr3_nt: TGCGCCAGCAGCTTGGTTACAGCCTCTCACACTGAAGCTTTCTTT
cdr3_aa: CASSLVTASHTEAFF

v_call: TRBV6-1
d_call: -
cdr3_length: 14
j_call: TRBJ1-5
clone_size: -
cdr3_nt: TGTGCCAGCAGTGTCTCGGGAGGGGATCAGCCCCAGCATTTT
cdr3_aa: CASSVSGGDQPQHF

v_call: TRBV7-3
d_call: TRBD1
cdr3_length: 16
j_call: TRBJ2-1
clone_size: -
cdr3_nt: TGTGCCAGCAGCTTAACGTTATCGGGACAGGGGAATGAGCAGTTCTTC
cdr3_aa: CASSLTLSGQGNEQFF

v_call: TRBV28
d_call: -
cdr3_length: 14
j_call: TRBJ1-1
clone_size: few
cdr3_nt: TGTGCCAGCAGTTTCAGGGGTGCCTACACTGAAGCTTTCTTT
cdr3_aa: CASSFRGAYTEAFF

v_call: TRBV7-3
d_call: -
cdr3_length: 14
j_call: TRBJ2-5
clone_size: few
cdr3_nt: TGTGCCAGCAGCCAAGACCCCTCAGCGGAGACCCAGTACTTC
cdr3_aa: CASSQDPSAETQYF

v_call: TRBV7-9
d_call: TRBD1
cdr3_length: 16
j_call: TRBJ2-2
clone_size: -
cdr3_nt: TGTGCCAGCAGCGACCGGGACAGGGAGAACACCGGGGAGCTGTTTTTT
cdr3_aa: CASSDRDRENTGELFF

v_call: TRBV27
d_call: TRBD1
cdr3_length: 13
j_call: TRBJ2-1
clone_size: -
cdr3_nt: TGTGCCAGCAGTATGGAAGGGGGCCTTGAGCAGTTCTTC
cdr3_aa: CASSMEGGLEQFF

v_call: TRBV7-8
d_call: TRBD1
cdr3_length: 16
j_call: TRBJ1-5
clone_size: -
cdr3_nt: TGTGCCAGCAGCGACGCCCCGGGACAGGGAAGTCAGCCCCAGCATTTT
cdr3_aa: CASSDAPGQGSQPQHF

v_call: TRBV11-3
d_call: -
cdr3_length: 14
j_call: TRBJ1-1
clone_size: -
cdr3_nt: TGTGCCAGCATTGATACAGGGCTTGGCACTGAAGCTTTCTTT
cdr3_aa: CASIDTGLGTEAFF

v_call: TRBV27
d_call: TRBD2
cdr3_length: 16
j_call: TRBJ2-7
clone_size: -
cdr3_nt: TGTGCCAGCAGAGGGACTAGCGGGATGAAGGGCTACGAGCAGTACTTC
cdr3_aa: CASRGTSGMKGYEQYF

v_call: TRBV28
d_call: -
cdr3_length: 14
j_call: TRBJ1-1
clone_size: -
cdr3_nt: TGTGCCAGCAGTCCAACGACAGGCGGGACTGAAGCTTTCTTT
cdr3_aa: CASSPTTGGTEAFF

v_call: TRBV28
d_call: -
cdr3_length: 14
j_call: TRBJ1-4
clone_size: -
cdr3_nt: TGTGCCAGCAGTTTACCCGGACAGAGTGAAAAACTGTTTTTT
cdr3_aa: CASSLPGQSEKLFF

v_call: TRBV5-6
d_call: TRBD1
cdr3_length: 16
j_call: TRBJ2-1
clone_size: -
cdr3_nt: TGTGCCAGCAGCTTTGAGACAGGGCACTCCTACAATGAGCAGTTCTTC
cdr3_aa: CASSFETGHSYNEQFF

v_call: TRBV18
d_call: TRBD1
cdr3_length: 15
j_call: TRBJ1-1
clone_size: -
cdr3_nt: TGTGCCAGCTCACTATCCTGGGACAGGGGGACTGAAGCTTTCTTT
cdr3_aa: CASSLSWDRGTEAFF

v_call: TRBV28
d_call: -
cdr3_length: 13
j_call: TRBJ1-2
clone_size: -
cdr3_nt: TGTGCCAGCAGGCCCGCGATCAACTATGGCTACACCTTC
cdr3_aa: CASRPAINYGYTF

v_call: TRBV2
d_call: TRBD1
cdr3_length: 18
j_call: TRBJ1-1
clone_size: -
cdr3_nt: TGTGCCAGCACCGAGCCTCCAGGGACAGGGAGGTTGTCCACTGAAGCTTTCTTT
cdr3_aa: CASTEPPGTGRLSTEAFF

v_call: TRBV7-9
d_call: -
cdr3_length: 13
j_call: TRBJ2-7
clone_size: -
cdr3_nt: TGTGCCAGCAGCCCCCCGGTGAACTACGAGCAGTACTTC
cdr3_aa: CASSPPVNYEQYF

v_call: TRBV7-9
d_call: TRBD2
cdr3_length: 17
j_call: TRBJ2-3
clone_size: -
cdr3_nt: TGTGCCAGCAGCGTCCTCACTAGCGGGGATTACGGGGATACGCAGTATTTT
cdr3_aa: CASSVLTSGDYGDTQYF

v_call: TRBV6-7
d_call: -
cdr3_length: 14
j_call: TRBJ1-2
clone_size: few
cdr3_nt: TGTGCCAGCAGTGGGCAGGGGTCTCACTATGGCTACACCTTC
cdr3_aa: CASSGQGSHYGYTF

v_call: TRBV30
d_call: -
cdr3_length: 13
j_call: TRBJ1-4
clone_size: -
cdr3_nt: TGTGCCTGGCAGCGGGGGGCATTTGAAAAACTGTTTTTT
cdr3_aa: CAWQRGAFEKLFF

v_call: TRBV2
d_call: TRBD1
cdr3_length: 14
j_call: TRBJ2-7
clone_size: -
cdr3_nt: TGTGCCAGCAGGGACCCGGGACAGGGGAACGAGCAGTACTTC
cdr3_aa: CASRDPGQGNEQYF

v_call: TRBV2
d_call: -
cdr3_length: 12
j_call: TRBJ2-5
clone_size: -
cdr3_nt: TGTGCCAGCAGAAACAGGGTGGAGACCCAGTACTTC
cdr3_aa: CASRNRVETQYF

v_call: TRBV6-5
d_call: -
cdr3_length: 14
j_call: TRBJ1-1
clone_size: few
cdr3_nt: TGTGCCAGCAGCCTAGGCAGGGGGAACACTGAAGCTTTCTTT
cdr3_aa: CASSLGRGNTEAFF

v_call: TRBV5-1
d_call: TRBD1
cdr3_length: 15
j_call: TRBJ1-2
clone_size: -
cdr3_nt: TGCGCCAGCAGCTCCAGCCCGACAGGGGATAATGGCTACACCTTC
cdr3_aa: CASSSSPTGDNGYTF

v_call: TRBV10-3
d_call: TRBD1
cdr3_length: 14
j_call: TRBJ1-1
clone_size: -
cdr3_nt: TGTGCCATCAGACGACAGGGGGTAACCGCTGAAGCTTTCTTT
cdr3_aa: CAIRRQGVTAEAFF

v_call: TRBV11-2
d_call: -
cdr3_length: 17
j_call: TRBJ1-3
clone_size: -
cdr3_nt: TGTGCCAGCAGCTTAACGGCGGGACTGAACTCTGGAAACACCATATATTTT
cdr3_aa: CASSLTAGLNSGNTIYF

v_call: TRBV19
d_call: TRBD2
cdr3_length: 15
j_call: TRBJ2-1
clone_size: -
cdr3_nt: TGTGCCAGTAGTGAACTAGCGGGAGTAGTAGGTGAGCAGTTCTTC
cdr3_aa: CASSELAGVVGEQFF

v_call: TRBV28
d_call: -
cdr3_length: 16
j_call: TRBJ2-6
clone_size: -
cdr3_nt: TGTGCCAGCGATGAGGGGGTACCCTCTGGGGCCAACGTCCTGACTTTC
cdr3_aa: CASDEGVPSGANVLTF

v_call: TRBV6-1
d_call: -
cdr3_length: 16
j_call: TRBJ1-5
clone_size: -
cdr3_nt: TGTGCCAGCAGTGAAAAAGGTTTTTATAGCAATCAGTCCCAGCATTTT
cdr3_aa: CASSEKGFYSNQSQHF

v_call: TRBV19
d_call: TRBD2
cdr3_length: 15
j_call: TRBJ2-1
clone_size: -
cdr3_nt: TGTGCCAGTAGTCGACTAGCGGGGGGCTACAATGAGCAGTTCTTC
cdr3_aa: CASSRLAGGYNEQFF

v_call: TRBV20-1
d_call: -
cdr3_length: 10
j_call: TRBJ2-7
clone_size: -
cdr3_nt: TGCAGTGCCACAAACTACGAGCAGTACTTC
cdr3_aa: CSATNYEQYF

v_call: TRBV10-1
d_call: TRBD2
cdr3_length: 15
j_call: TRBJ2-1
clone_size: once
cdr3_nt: TGCGCCAGCAGCCCACTAGCGGGAGAGCCGAATGAGCAGTTCTTC
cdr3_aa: CASSPLAGEPNEQFF

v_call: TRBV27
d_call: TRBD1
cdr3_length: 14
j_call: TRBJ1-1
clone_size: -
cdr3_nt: TGTGCCAGCAGTTTAAGACAGGGCGTTACTGAAGCTTTCTTT
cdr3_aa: CASSLRQGVTEAFF

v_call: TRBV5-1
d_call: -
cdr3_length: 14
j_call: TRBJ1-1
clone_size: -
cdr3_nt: TGCGCCAGCAGCAACCGTCAGGGAAACACTGAAGCTTTCTTT
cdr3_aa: CASSNRQGNTEAFF

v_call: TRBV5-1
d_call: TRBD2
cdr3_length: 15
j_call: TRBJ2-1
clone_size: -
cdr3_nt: TGCGCCAGCAGCTTGTTACTAGCGGGAAGGAATGAGCAGTTCTTC
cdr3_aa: CASSLLLAGRNEQFF

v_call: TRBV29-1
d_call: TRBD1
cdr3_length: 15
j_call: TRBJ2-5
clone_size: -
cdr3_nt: TGCAGCGCCGGCGGACAGGGAAGGAGACAAGAGACCCAGTACTTC
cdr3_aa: CSAGGQGRRQETQYF

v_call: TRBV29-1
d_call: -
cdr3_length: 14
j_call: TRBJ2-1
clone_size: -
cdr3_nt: TGCAGCGTTGGTTATCGTCCCCAGGGCAATGAGCAGTTCTTC
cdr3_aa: CSVGYRPQGNEQFF

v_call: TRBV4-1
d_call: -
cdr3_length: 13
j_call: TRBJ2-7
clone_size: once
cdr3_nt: TGCGCCAGCAGCCAAGGGCGGAGCTACGAGCAGTACTTC
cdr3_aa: CASSQGRSYEQYF

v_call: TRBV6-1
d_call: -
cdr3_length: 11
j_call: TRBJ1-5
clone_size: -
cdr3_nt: TGCGCCAGCAGCCCCCCGGGGCCCCAGCATTTT
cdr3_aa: CASSPPGPQHF

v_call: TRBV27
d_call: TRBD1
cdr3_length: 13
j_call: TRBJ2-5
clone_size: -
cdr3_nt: TGTGCCAGCAGAGAACAGGGGCAAGAGACCCAGTACTTC
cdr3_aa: CASREQGQETQYF

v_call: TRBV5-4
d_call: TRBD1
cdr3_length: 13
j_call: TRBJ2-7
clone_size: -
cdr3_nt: TGTGCCAGCAGCCCCGGGACAGCCTACGAGCAGTACTTC
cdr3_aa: CASSPGTAYEQYF

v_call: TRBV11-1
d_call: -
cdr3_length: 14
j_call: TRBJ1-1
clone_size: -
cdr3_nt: TGTGCCAGCAGCTTCAGGGGTCAGAACACTGAAGCTTTCTTT
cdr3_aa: CASSFRGQNTEAFF

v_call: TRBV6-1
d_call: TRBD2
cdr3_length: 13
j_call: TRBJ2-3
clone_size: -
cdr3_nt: TGTGCCAGCAAGCGGGGCCCCACAGATACGCAGTATTTT
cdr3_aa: CASKRGPTDTQYF

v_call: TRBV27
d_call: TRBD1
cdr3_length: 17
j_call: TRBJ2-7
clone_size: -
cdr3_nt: TGTGCCAGCAGTTTCGAAGACAGGGGCTCGTTGCGGTACGAGCAGTACTTC
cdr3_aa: CASSFEDRGSLRYEQYF

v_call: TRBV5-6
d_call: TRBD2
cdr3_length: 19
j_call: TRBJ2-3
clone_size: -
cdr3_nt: TGTGCCAGCAGCGTTCGGACTAGCGGGGGGCCTACTAGCACAGATACGCAGTATTTT
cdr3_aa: CASSVRTSGGPTSTDTQYF

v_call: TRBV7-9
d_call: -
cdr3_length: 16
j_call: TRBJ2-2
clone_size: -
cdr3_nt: TGTGCCAGCAGAAAAATAGCGGCTACAGGCACCGGGGAGCTGTTTTTT
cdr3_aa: CASRKIAATGTGELFF

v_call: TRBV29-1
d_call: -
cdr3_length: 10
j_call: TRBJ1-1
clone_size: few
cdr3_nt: TGCAGCGGCGGTAACACTGAAGCTTTCTTT
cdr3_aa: CSGGNTEAFF

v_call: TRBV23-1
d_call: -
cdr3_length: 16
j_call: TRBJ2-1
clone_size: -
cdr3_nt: TGCGCCAGCAGTCAATCGACGAGGGAAAACTACAATGAGCAGTTCTTC
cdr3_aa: CASSQSTRENYNEQFF